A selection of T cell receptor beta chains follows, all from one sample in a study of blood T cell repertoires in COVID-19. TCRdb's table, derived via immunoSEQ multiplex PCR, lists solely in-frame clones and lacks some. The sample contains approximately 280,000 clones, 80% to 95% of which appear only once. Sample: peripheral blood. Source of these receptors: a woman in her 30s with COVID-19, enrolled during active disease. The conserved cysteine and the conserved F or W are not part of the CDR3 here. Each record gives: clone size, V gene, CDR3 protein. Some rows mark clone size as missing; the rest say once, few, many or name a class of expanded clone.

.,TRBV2,ASSEVTGGSQPQH
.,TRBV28,ASSSTGGWQPQH
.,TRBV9,ASSTGTSGSRGELF
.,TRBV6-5,ASSYGGAHDGYT
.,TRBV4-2,ASSQELAHNEQF
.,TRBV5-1,ASRPLTSGSDNEQF
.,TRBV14,ASSRPGGEQY
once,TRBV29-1,SVGREGTGELF
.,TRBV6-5,ASSTSGFGGELF
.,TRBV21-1,ASRRSGTGGKEQY
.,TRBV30,AWTPATGAAAYGYT
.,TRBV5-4,ASSSEVNTEAF
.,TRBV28,ASRAPSGRTGELF
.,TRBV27,ASSLSRTGGTEAF
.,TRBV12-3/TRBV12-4,ASSRTGSFTIY
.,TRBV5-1,ASSQGLAGGIYNEQF
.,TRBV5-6,ASSLGGQGFGYT
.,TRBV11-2,ASSLSLNNEQF
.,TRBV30,AWSVLRQSVNTIY
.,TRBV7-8,ASSLVRSGANNEQF
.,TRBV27,ASSPSGTWDGYT
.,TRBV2,ASSFGQGFEKLF
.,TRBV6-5,ASRRVGNTEAF
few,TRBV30,AWSEGLGGSPLH
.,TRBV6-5,ASSPRRGSSYEQY